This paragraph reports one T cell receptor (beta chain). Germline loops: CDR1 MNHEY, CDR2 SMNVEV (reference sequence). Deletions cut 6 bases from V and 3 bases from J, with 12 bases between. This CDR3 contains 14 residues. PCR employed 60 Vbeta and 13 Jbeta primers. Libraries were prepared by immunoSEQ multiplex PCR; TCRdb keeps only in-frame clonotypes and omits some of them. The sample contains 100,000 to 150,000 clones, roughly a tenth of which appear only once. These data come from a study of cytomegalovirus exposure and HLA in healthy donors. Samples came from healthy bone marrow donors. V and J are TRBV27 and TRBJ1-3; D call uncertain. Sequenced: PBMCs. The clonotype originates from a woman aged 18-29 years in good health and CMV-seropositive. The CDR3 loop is CASSRLGGGNTIYF. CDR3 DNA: TGTGCCAGCAGCCGTCTTGGAGGTGGAAACACCATATATTTT.